These 21 T cell receptor beta chains originate from one sample sequenced in a study of cytomegalovirus exposure and HLA in healthy donors. PCR employed 60 Vbeta and 13 Jbeta primers. Some clones are missing from TCRdb's copy, which holds only in-frame ones; the method was immunoSEQ multiplex PCR. This sample has roughly 99,000 clones, with more than 70% found just once. The sample was PBMCs. These receptors were obtained from a man aged 18 to 29 in good health and CMV-seronegative.

J is TRBJ1-6 and V is TRBV4-1; a possible D gene is TRBD1 (6 bases). CDR1 and CDR2 (germline): MGHRA, YSYEKL. The CDR3 loop spans 14 amino acids. The V end lost 4 bases, the J end lost 4 bases, and 8 bases lay between the germline ends. This CDR3 reads CASSRQDYNSPLHF. The DNA for the CDR3 is TGCGCCAGCAGCCGACAGGATTATAATTCACCCCTCCACTTT.

The chain has TRBV5-4 and TRBJ2-2; possibly TRBD1 for D (6 bases). The CDR3 sequence is 14 residues long. Per germline, CDR1 SGHNT and CDR2 YYREEE (reference sequence). The ends were cut back, 1 base at V and 5 bases at J, with 9 bases in the middle. The DNA of the CDR3 is TGTGCCAGCAGCTTGCCGCAGGGGACCGGGGAGCTGTTTTTT. It codes for CASSLPQGTGELFF. Variable domain in full (rest from reference TRBV5-4 and TRBJ2-2): ETGVTQSPTHLIKTRGQQVTLRCSSQSGHNTVSWYQQALGQGPQFIFQYYREEENGRGNFPPRFSGLQFPNYSSELNVNALELDDSALYLCASSLPQGTGELFFGEGSRLTVL.

This chain connects TRBV7-2 to TRBJ2-1; TRBD1 aligns across 9 bases. The CDR3 runs 16 residues. Germline V lookup: CDR1 SGHTA, CDR2 FQGNSA. The J segment lost 3 bases and the V segment lost 4 bases, leaving 7 bases of the junction unmatched. DNA of the CDR3: TGTGCCAGCAGCTCAGAAGGGACAGGGAGCTACAATGAGCAGTTCTTC. Its translation: CASSSEGTGSYNEQFF.

The gene calls are TRBV5-1 and TRBJ2-2; 10 bases match TRBD2. With 3 bases clipped from V and 4 bases from J, the junction kept 9 bases outside the gene matches. The CDR3 spans 17 residues. CDR1 is SGHRS, CDR2 YFSETQ, per germline. As DNA, the CDR3 is TGCGCCAGCAGCTATGGACTAGCGGCGTCGGGCACCGGGGAGCTGTTTTTT. It is translated as CASSYGLAASGTGELFF.

V usage is TRBV9 and J usage is TRBJ1-5; possibly TRBD1 for D (5 bases). V was trimmed by 0 bases and J by 6 bases, leaving 13 bases between them. The CDR3 is 15 amino acids. The germline CDR1 and CDR2 sequences are SGDLS and YYNGEE. The CDR3 nucleotides are TGTGCCAGCAGCGTAGCGGGGGAGGTCGGTCAGCCCCAGCATTTT. Amino acid sequence: CASSVAGEVGQPQHF. The full variable domain, rest sourced from reference TRBV9 and TRBJ1-5, is DSGVTQTPKHLITATGQRVTLRCSPRSGDLSVYWYQQSLDQGLQFLIQYYNGEERAKGNILERFSAQQFPDLHSELNLSSLELGDSALYFCASSVAGEVGQPQHFGDGTRLSIL.

This clone was seen once. This sequence joins TRBV14 and TRBJ1-1; D is uncertain. Germline V CDR1 and CDR2: SGHDN, FVKESK. V shed 6 bases and J shed 6 bases, with 11 bases lying between them. The CDR3 totals 12 residues. CDR3 in amino acids: CASRPTLSEAFF. The CDR3 nucleotides read TGTGCCAGCAGGCCGACTCTGTCTGAAGCTTTCTTT.

This clone was found a few times. The chain joins TRBV19 to TRBJ1-5; D is unclear. Per the germline V gene, CDR1 is LNHDA and CDR2 is SQIVND (reference sequence). The CDR3 length is 13 residues. The V end lost 3 bases, the J end lost 8 bases, and 11 bases lay between the germline ends. The CDR3 is CASSISGFKPQHF. In DNA, the CDR3 is TGTGCCAGTAGTATCTCGGGGTTTAAGCCCCAGCATTTT.

The J gene is TRBJ2-3, the V gene TRBV28; 15 bases fit TRBD2. The CDR3 spans 15 residues. With 6 bases clipped from V and 4 bases from J, the junction kept 2 bases outside the gene matches. Germline-derived CDR1 and CDR2 are MDHEN and SYDVKM. The CDR3 loop is CASRGLAGGADTQYF. CDR3 in DNA: TGTGCCAGCAGGGGACTAGCGGGGGGAGCAGATACGCAGTATTTT.

The rearrangement joins TRBV9 to TRBJ2-7, with TRBD1 identical over 7 bases. V dropped 5 bases and J dropped 4; count of bases not matched to a gene: 9. The CDR3 spans 14 residues. CDR1 and CDR2 (germline): SGDLS, YYNGEE. CDR3 in amino acids: CASSEAGTEYEQYF. DNA for the CDR3: TGTGCCAGCAGTGAAGCCGGGACAGAATACGAGCAGTACTTC.

This clone has more than one count but fewer than ten. The chain is built from TRBV5-6 and TRBJ2-7; 7 nucleotides agree with TRBD2. The V gene end was trimmed by 0 bases and the J gene end by 5 bases; junction bases not matched to a gene: 11. Germline loops: CDR1 SGHDT, CDR2 YYEEEE. This CDR3 is 16 amino acids long. CDR3 DNA sequence: TGTGCCAGCAGCTTGGTCGGGCCGGGGGGTGGCCACGAGCAGTACTTC. Translating it yields CASSLVGPGGGHEQYF.

CDR3 coding DNA: TGTGCCAGCAACCCCTTTAGCGGGGGGCCCGGCGATACGCAGTATTTT. This encodes CASNPFSGGPGDTQYF. This chain links TRBV7-9 with TRBJ2-3; 10 bases are shared with TRBD2. The CDR3 runs to 16 residues. V was pared by 7 bases and J by 6 bases, with 13 bases of the junction left unmatched. Looked up from germline, CDR1 is SEHNR and CDR2 is FQNEAQ (reference sequence).

This clone appeared a single time. This rearrangement joins TRBV4-2 to TRBJ2-1; D is perhaps TRBD2 (6 bases). CDR3 length: 15 residues. Looked up from germline, CDR1 is LGHNA and CDR2 is YNFKEQ. V was shortened by 1 base and J by 1 base, with 8 bases between the two germline ends. The CDR3 coding sequence is TGTGCCAGCAGCCAAGCGGGGGAATCCTACAATGAGCAGTTCTTC. Translating it yields CASSQAGESYNEQFF.

The chain couples TRBV6-6 to TRBJ2-7; possible D gene TRBD1, 6 bases. The CDR3 has 11 amino acids. The germline gives CDR1 MNHNY, CDR2 SVGAGI (reference sequence). Trimming took off 6 bases at V and 7 bases at J, with 10 bases between the two ends. CDR3 protein: CASRGAWEQYF. The CDR3 nucleotides read TGTGCCAGCAGGGGGGCGTGGGAGCAGTACTTC.

This clone appeared a single time. The chain is built from TRBV5-6 and TRBJ2-1; D is perhaps TRBD2 (6 bases). Germline-derived CDR1 and CDR2 are SGHDT and YYEEEE. The CDR3 has 16 residues. V was clipped by 4 bases and J by 0 bases, with 14 bases between them. The CDR3 nucleotides are TGTGCCAGCAGCCCCCGCGGGGTGAGCTCCTACAATGAGCAGTTCTTC. As protein: CASSPRGVSSYNEQFF.

J is TRBJ1-1 and V is TRBV6-5, with D unresolved. Trimming removed 2 bases from V and 5 bases from J, with 9 bases in between. Germline loops: CDR1 MNHEY, CDR2 SVGAGI. The CDR3 consists of 13 residues. DNA for the CDR3: TGTGCCAGCAGTTACGACACATGGACTGAAGCTTTCTTT. It yields the protein CASSYDTWTEAFF.

The chain couples TRBV6-6 to TRBJ1-5; TRBD1 matches 7 bases. The CDR3 is 15 residues long. The V gene end was trimmed by 6 bases and the J gene end by 5 bases; junction bases not matched to a gene: 10. CDR1 is MNHNY and CDR2 is SVGAGI in the germline V gene (reference sequence). The CDR3, as DNA: TGTGCCAGCAGACTACAAACAGGGGTGGATCAGCCCCAGCATTTT. This translates into CASRLQTGVDQPQHF.

The rearrangement links TRBV4-1 to TRBJ1-4; 7 nucleotides line up with TRBD1. The CDR3 runs to 16 residues. The junction had 9 bases not matched to a gene; V was cut back by 0 bases and J by 8 bases. CDR1 MGHRA and CDR2 YSYEKL come from the germline V gene. CDR3 DNA sequence: TGCGCCAGCAGCCAAGAGGAAGGGGGCTTGAGCGAAAAACTGTTTTTT. Encoded protein: CASSQEEGGLSEKLFF.

This clone turned up a few times. The V gene is TRBV6-5, the J gene TRBJ1-5; D is uncertain. CDR3 length: 13 residues. V gave up 3 bases and J gave up 1 base, with 4 bases separating them. Germline CDR1 is MNHEY and CDR2 is SVGAGI. CDR3 loop: CASSYQSNQPQHF. CDR3 DNA: TGTGCCAGCAGTTATCAGAGCAATCAGCCCCAGCATTTT.

With regard to this clone: The junction departs from the called germline gene at one end, perhaps through a read error. This rearrangement joins TRBV28 to TRBJ1-2, with D possibly being TRBD1 (5 bases). The CDR3 length is 15 residues. Germline CDR1 reads MDHEN; CDR2 reads SYDVKM. CDR3 nucleotides: TGTGCCAGCAGTACCTCCCACCTTTGGGGCTATGGCTACCCCTTC. Translation gives CASSTSHLWGYGYPF.

The CDR3 protein is CASSLAHKRGVYTDTQYF. The CDR3 region has the DNA TGTGCCAGCAGCTTAGCGCATAAGCGGGGGGTATACACAGATACGCAGTATTTT. The chain joins TRBV7-2 to TRBJ2-3, with TRBD2 matching over 9 bases. Germline V gene lookup returns CDR1 SGHTA and CDR2 FQGNSA. The CDR3 length is 18 residues. J was trimmed by 2 bases and V by 0 bases; bases with no gene match: 9.

This clone appeared a few times. The chain uses TRBV5-6 and TRBJ1-2, with TRBD1 as a possible D gene (5 bases). V was shortened by 5 bases and J by 4 bases, with 6 bases between the two germline ends. This CDR3 comprises 11 residues. Looked up from germline, CDR1 is SGHDT and CDR2 is YYEEEE. This CDR3 is CASRDSYGYTF. CDR3 bases: TGTGCCAGCAGAGACAGCTATGGCTACACCTTC.